The 17 T cell receptor beta chains given below trace back to one sample, sequenced in a study of T cell responses to AZD1222 COVID-19 vaccine. Repertoires were generated with immunoSEQ multiplex PCR, while TCRdb's copy carries only in-frame clones and drops some. The data contain 150,000 to 200,000 clones, about 90% of them singletons. Source: peripheral blood, taken 28 days after the second AZD1222 dose. All receptors come from an adult who received the AZD1222 COVID-19 vaccine.

This chain connects TRBV30 to TRBJ1-3; D unresolved. The CDR3 length is 15 residues. Germline lookup yields CDR1 GTSNPN and CDR2 SVGIG (reference sequence). Trimming removed 3 bases from V and 3 bases from J, with 15 bases in between. Written as DNA, the CDR3 is TGTGCCTGGAGGAAGGTTGGCGGGAGTGGAAACACCATATATTTT. Its translation is CAWRKVGGSGNTIYF.

V gene TRBV7-9 combines with J gene TRBJ2-5, with D perhaps TRBD1 (7 bases). This CDR3 is built from 15 residues. V shed 5 bases and J shed 1 base, with 14 bases lying between them. CDR1 is SEHNR and CDR2 is FQNEAQ in the germline V gene (reference sequence). In nucleotides, the CDR3 is TGTGCCAGCAGCCGTTGGGGGGACAGCCAAGAGACCCAGTACTTC. Its translation: CASSRWGDSQETQYF.

The V and J genes are TRBV7-9 and TRBJ1-2, with 8 bases aligning to TRBD1. The V gene's germline CDR1 is SEHNR and CDR2 FQNEAQ (reference sequence). Trimming cost V 5 bases and J 4 bases; bases outside gene matches: 3. The CDR3 loop spans 13 amino acids. The CDR3 loop reads CASSQGQAYGYTF. As DNA, the CDR3 is TGTGCCAGCAGCCAGGGACAGGCCTATGGCTACACCTTC. The entire variable domain, with the rest obtained from reference TRBV7-9 and TRBJ1-2, is as follows: DTGVSQNPRHKITKRGQNVTFRCDPISEHNRLYWYRQTLGQGPEFLTYFQNEAQLEKSRLLSDRFSAERPKGSFSTLEIQRTEQGDSAMYLCASSQGQAYGYTFGSGTRLTVV.

The genes are TRBV5-5 and TRBJ2-3; tentatively, D is TRBD1 or TRBD2 (6 bases each). Trimming took off 3 bases at V and 11 bases at J, with 19 bases between the two ends. This CDR3 has 14 residues. Germline CDR1 is SGHKS and CDR2 is YYEKEE (reference sequence). CDR3 nucleotide sequence: TGTGCCAGCAGCTATACATCGGGGGCCCCTGAGCAGTATTTT. Its translation is CASSYTSGAPEQYF.

The genes are TRBV15 and TRBJ1-5; possible D gene TRBD1, 6 bases. Germline V CDR1 and CDR2: LNHNV, YYDKDF (reference sequence). This CDR3 is built from 15 residues. Between the trimmed V and J ends, which lost 1 base and 9 bases, there was a span of 16 bases. CDR3 residues: CATSRAGDDKWPQHF. CDR3 nucleotide sequence: TGTGCCACCAGCAGAGCAGGGGACGATAAATGGCCCCAGCATTTT.

V gene TRBV28 combines with J gene TRBJ2-7; D is possibly TRBD1 or TRBD2 (5 bases each). Trimming cost V 5 bases and J 7 bases, with 9 bases left between them. This CDR3 has 11 amino acids. Germline V gene data show CDR1 as MDHEN and CDR2 as SYDVKM. CDR3: CASSGGWEQYF. The CDR3 bases are TGTGCCAGCAGTGGGGGTTGGGAGCAGTACTTC.

This sequence joins TRBV30 and TRBJ1-2; 8 bases map to TRBD1. With 0 bases clipped from V and 3 bases from J, the junction kept 0 bases outside the gene matches. Germline CDR1 reads GTSNPN; CDR2 reads SVGIG (reference sequence). This CDR3 comprises 13 residues. This CDR3 reads CAWSVTGDYGYTF. CDR3 coding DNA: TGTGCCTGGAGTGTGACAGGGGACTATGGCTACACCTTC.

This clone was counted a single time. The V call is TRBV25-1, the J call TRBJ2-3; D remains ambiguous. CDR3 size: 14 residues. Trimming left V 2 bases short and J 0 bases short, with 6 bases between. CDR1 and CDR2 from the germline V gene are MGHDK and SYGVNS. The CDR3 is CASSERGSTDTQYF. CDR3 nucleotides: TGTGCCAGCAGTGAACGAGGTAGCACAGATACGCAGTATTTT.

The V call is TRBV7-9, the J call TRBJ1-1; no clear D. CDR1 is SEHNR, CDR2 FQNEAQ, per germline (reference sequence). V was pared by 3 bases and J by 1 base, with 9 bases between. The CDR3 has 14 amino acids. The CDR3 sequence is CASSFQAGNTEAFF. Written as DNA, the CDR3 is TGTGCCAGCAGCTTCCAGGCCGGGAACACTGAAGCTTTCTTT.

The chain recombines TRBV5-8 with TRBJ2-2; the D gene could be TRBD1 or TRBD2 (5 bases each). The CDR3 is 14 residues long. The germline V and J ends were trimmed by 0 bases and 6 bases, with 9 bases remaining between them. The germline CDR1 and CDR2 sequences are SGHTS and YDEGEE. The CDR3 protein is CASSLGGFPGELFF. The CDR3 DNA reads as TGTGCCAGCAGCTTGGGGGGGTTCCCCGGGGAGCTGTTTTTT.

The V gene is TRBV11-1, the J gene TRBJ1-6, with 7 positions matching TRBD1. The trim removed 0 bases at V and 8 bases at J, leaving 4 bases unmatched. CDR1 and CDR2 (germline): SGHAT, FQDESV (reference sequence). The CDR3 consists of 15 residues. For the CDR3, the DNA is TGTGCCAGCAGCTTAGCAGGGGGCAGGGATTCACCCCTCCACTTT. It encodes CASSLAGGRDSPLHF. Supplemented by reference TRBV11-1 and TRBJ1-6, the full variable domain reads EAEVAQSPRYKITEKSQAVAFWCDPISGHATLYWYRQILGQGPELLVQFQDESVVDDSQLPKDRFSAERLKGVDSTLKIQPAELGDSAMYLCASSLAGGRDSPLHFGNGTRLTVT.

A word on this clone: A junction boundary mismatches the germline segment, possibly from a read error. The rearrangement uses TRBV11-3 and TRBJ2-2; 9 bases are a match to TRBD1. Germline V gene sequence: CDR1 SGHNT, CDR2 YENEEA. The CDR3 sequence is 15 residues long. CDR3 sequence: CASSPGTGNAGELFF. The CDR3, as DNA: TGTGCCAGCAGCCCCGGGACAGGGAACGCCGGGGAGCTGTTTTTT.

Points on this clone: Other DNA sequences in the same sample also yield this CDR3. This chain uses TRBV3-1 (or the pseudogene TRBV3-2) with TRBJ1-1; possible D gene TRBD1, 5 bases. The CDR3 sequence is 14 residues long. The germline V gene has CDR1 LGHDT and CDR2 YNNKEL (reference sequence). Trimming left V 2 bases short and J 0 bases short, with 7 bases between. The CDR3 DNA is TGTGCCAGCAGCCAACAGGGAATGAACACTGAAGCTTTCTTT. Residues: CASSQQGMNTEAFF.

The genes are TRBV7-6 and TRBJ1-5, with TRBD1 as a possible D gene (6 bases). This CDR3 has 15 residues. V dropped 5 bases and J dropped 2 bases, with 13 bases sitting between them. From germline, CDR1 is SGHVS and CDR2 FNYEAQ. CDR3 residues: CASSLGEGGNQPQHF. The CDR3, as DNA: TGTGCCAGCAGCCTGGGGGAGGGGGGCAATCAGCCCCAGCATTTT.

The chain is built from TRBV3-1 (or the pseudogene TRBV3-2) and TRBJ2-1; weak D call: TRBD1 (6 bases). Trimming stripped 0 bases from V and 4 bases from J, with 10 bases between. This CDR3 contains 15 residues. Germline assignment: CDR1 LGHDT and CDR2 YNNKEL (reference sequence). The CDR3 DNA reads as TGTGCCAGCAGCCAAGACAGGGGCCGTTACAATGAGCAGTTCTTC. This gives the protein CASSQDRGRYNEQFF.

The chain carries TRBV2 and TRBJ2-1; 11 bases line up with TRBD2. CDR3 size: 13 residues. Germline lookup yields CDR1 SNHLY and CDR2 FYNNEI. J lost 8 bases, V lost 11 bases, and 8 bases had no gene match. Here the CDR3 DNA reads TGTGCCGGAAAGACTAGCGGGGCGGATGAGCAGTTCTTC. Its protein product is CAGKTSGADEQFF. The full variable domain, with the rest looked up from reference TRBV2 and TRBJ2-1, is EPEVTQTPSHQVTQMGQEVILRCVPISNHLYFYWYRQILGQKVEFLVSFYNNEISEKSEIFDDQFSVERPDGSNFTLKIRSTKLEDSAMYFCAGKTSGADEQFFGPGTRLTVL.

This rearrangement joins TRBV10-3 to TRBJ1-5; tentative D call: TRBD1 (6 bases). The CDR3 has 13 residues. From germline, CDR1 is ENHRY and CDR2 SYGVKD. V was cut by 6 bases and J by 3 bases, with 9 bases left in between. Written as DNA, the CDR3 is TGTGCCATCAGGCCGGGGGCCAATCAGCCCCAGCATTTT. Translating it yields CAIRPGANQPQHF.